This record covers a single TCR beta chain. The target antigen is unknown. RNA transcripts provided the source from which TCR beta CDR3 regions were amplified. During a first-round RT-PCR of the TCR CDR3, the HTBI primer set was used. MiXCR, run by TCRdb on the multiplex PCR reads, gives a single entry per CDR3 protein. In the table there are some 360,000 distinct CDR3 sequences, approximately 15% of which are singletons. Hyperthyroidism of Graves' type that showed no ophthalmopathy progression within 18 months was stable. Each diagnosis drew on symptoms, thyroxine, TRAb, thyroid ultrasound and orbital computed tomography findings. With V trimmed by 2 bases and J by 9 bases, 4 bases remained unmatched. CDR3 length equals 13 residues. Per the germline V gene, CDR1 is LGHNA and CDR2 is YNFKEQ. This sample was taken from a study of T cells in Graves' hyperthyroidism and ophthalmopathy. Overall study findings and caveats: Ophthalmopathy was distinguished from stable hyperthyroidism by 13 V-J signatures. In the blood, most expanded thyroid clonotypes above 0.001 appeared as well.

The chain employs TRBV4-2 and TRBJ2-3; 8 bases are shared with TRBD2. The source is a woman aged 60-75 years with Graves' hyperthyroidism. The sequenced sample was blood. CDR3 coding DNA: TGTGCCAGCAGCCAACATAGCGGGATCACGCAGTATTTT. Its translation is CASSQHSGITQYF.